This TCR beta chain was recovered during a study of beta chain features in type 1 diabetes. The CDR3 totals 16 residues. Germline CDR1 MGHDK, CDR2 SYGVNS. V was clipped by 0 bases and J by 7 bases, with 18 bases between them. General study points: Naive, central memory and Treg TCRB repertoires appeared more alike in patients than in healthy donors. Patients with Type 1 diabetes showed moderately but significantly shorter TCRB CDR3s in all four CD4+ subsets.

A CD45RO/CCR7/CD25/CD127/CD95/CD27 panel sorted naive, central memory, regulatory and stem cell-like memory CD4+ cells. Sorted populations all exceeded 95% purity. For this clone: Its specificity is unknown.

Reverse transcribing all isolated RNA meant expressed TCRB transcripts were sequenced. Sequenced by immunoSEQ multiplex PCR; TCRdb stores in-frame clones only, minus some. The sample lists 350,000 to 450,000 clones; about 15% were seen once. The receptor comes from a man in his thirties or forties in good health. The genes are TRBV25-1 and TRBJ2-5; TRBD1 might be the D (6 bases). Sequenced sample: naive CD4+ T cells from blood. The CDR3 is CASSEYRGGVGGTQYF. CDR3 sequence (DNA): TGTGCCAGCAGTGAATATAGGGGTGGAGTAGGGGGGACCCAGTACTTC.